A single sample gave rise to the 13 T cell receptor beta chains below, sequenced in a study of T cell repertoires in ileal Crohn's disease. The time point here: inflamed ileum from the surgical specimen. Measured with immunoSEQ multiplex PCR; TCRdb has only the in-frame clones, and not every one. The sample lists around 5,500 clones, 80% occurring once. Material: ileal tissue. The source is an adult with Crohn's disease.

V gene TRBV7-6 combines with J gene TRBJ2-2; maybe TRBD2 (6 bases). This CDR3 comprises 16 residues. The V gene lost 5 bases and the J gene lost 0 bases, with 13 bases spanning the gap. Germline V gene lookup returns CDR1 SGHVS and CDR2 FNYEAQ. CDR3 loop: CASSRGALANTGELFF. For the CDR3, the DNA is TGTGCCAGCAGCCGCGGGGCGCTCGCGAACACCGGGGAGCTGTTTTTT.

DNA for the CDR3: TGTGCCAGCACCCTCGAGGGGGGCACCTACGAGCAGTACTTC. This sequence encodes CASTLEGGTYEQYF. V gene TRBV11-1 combines with J gene TRBJ2-7; the D call may be TRBD1 or TRBD2 (6 bases each). V lost 7 bases and J lost 2, with 15 bases in between. Per germline, CDR1 SGHAT and CDR2 FQDESV (reference sequence). There are 14 residues in the CDR3.

This clone is medium-sized (0.01 to 0.1%) by share. This sequence joins TRBV5-6 and TRBJ1-2; D may be TRBD1 (6 bases). Germline V lookup: CDR1 SGHDT, CDR2 YYEEEE. Trimming stripped 3 bases from V and 4 bases from J, with 13 bases between. This CDR3 spans 14 amino acids. The CDR3 bases are TGTGCCAGCAGCTCCCAGACAGGTACCTATGGCTACACCTTC. This gives the protein CASSSQTGTYGYTF.

This clone has only a few counts. The rearrangement links TRBV2 to TRBJ2-7, with 8 bases aligning to TRBD1. The CDR3 consists of 14 residues. V dropped 3 bases and J dropped 3; count of bases not matched to a gene: 4. Per germline, CDR1 SNHLY and CDR2 FYNNEI. The CDR3 sequence: CASSEGQVYYEQYF. CDR3 nucleotide sequence: TGTGCCAGCAGTGAGGGACAGGTCTACTACGAGCAGTACTTC.

V usage is TRBV5-4 and J usage is TRBJ2-5; possibly TRBD1 for D (6 bases). Trimming took off 5 bases at V and 4 bases at J, with 12 bases between the two ends. The CDR3 is 13 amino acids. The V gene's germline CDR1 is SGHNT and CDR2 YYREEE (reference sequence). The CDR3 loop reads CASRLTGGETQYF. The DNA of the CDR3 is TGTGCCAGCAGATTGACAGGCGGAGAGACCCAGTACTTC.

The rearrangement uses TRBV7-3 and TRBJ1-2, with D unresolved. V dropped 2 bases and J dropped 8 bases, with 12 bases sitting between them. The CDR3 runs to 13 residues. CDR1 is SGHTA, CDR2 FQGTGA, per germline. DNA for the CDR3: TGTGCCAGCAGCTTACCCCGGAGGGAAGGCTACACCTTC. This codes for CASSLPRREGYTF.

The chain recombines TRBV5-4 with TRBJ1-1; D gene ambiguous. Germline lookup yields CDR1 SGHNT and CDR2 YYREEE (reference sequence). There are 14 residues in the CDR3. The V gene lost 2 bases and the J gene lost 4 bases, with 12 bases spanning the gap. Here the CDR3 DNA reads TGTGCCAGCAGCTTTCGGCAGTTTGGCACTGAAGCTTTCTTT. This gives the protein CASSFRQFGTEAFF.

The rearrangement uses TRBV11-2 and TRBJ2-1; D remains unclear. Looked up from germline, CDR1 is SGHAT and CDR2 is FQNNGV. V lost 1 base to trimming and J lost 3 bases, with 10 bases between them. The CDR3 spans 15 residues. In DNA, the CDR3 is TGTGCCAGCAGCTTAGTAGGAACGGACTACAATGAGCAGTTCTTC. Protein: CASSLVGTDYNEQFF. The full variable domain, in which reference TRBV11-2 and TRBJ2-1 provide the parts outside the CDR3, is EAGVAQSPRYKIIEKRQSVAFWCNPISGHATLYWYQQILGQGPKLLIQFQNNGVVDDSQLPKDRFSAERLKGVDSTLKIQPAKLEDSAVYLCASSLVGTDYNEQFFGPGTRLTVL.

In its sample, this clone ranks as medium-sized. The chain couples TRBV14 to TRBJ2-1, with 14 bases aligning to TRBD2. V lost 5 bases to trimming and J lost 1 base; unmatched junction nucleotides: 7. CDR1 and CDR2 (germline): SGHDN, FVKESK. This CDR3 comprises 18 residues. DNA of the CDR3: TGTGCCAGCAGCGAGACTAGCGGGGGGGCCCTATCCTACAATGAGCAGTTCTTC. Protein product: CASSETSGGALSYNEQFF.

The V gene is TRBV10-3, the J gene TRBJ2-3, with 8 bases matching TRBD1. The CDR3 contains 15 residues. The germline gives CDR1 ENHRY, CDR2 SYGVKD. The V segment lost 8 bases and the J segment 4 bases; nucleotides outside the gene matches: 11. The CDR3 reads CAIDAGRGLSDTQYF. CDR3 DNA sequence: TGTGCCATCGACGCGGGCAGGGGGCTGTCAGATACGCAGTATTTT.

The CDR3 coding sequence is TGTGCCAGCAGCGTAGACGGGACAGAAACCTACGAGCAGTACTTC. Its translation is CASSVDGTETYEQYF. The V gene is TRBV9, the J gene TRBJ2-7; 7 bases line up with TRBD1. This CDR3 is built from 15 residues. Per germline, CDR1 SGDLS and CDR2 YYNGEE. Trimming removed 0 bases from V and 2 bases from J; junction bases left unmatched: 5.

The CDR3 nucleotides are TGTGCCAGCAGCTTAGCGAAAACTAGCTCCTACAATGAGCAGTTCTTC. Encoded protein: CASSLAKTSSYNEQFF. The chain combines TRBV7-2 with TRBJ2-1; tentatively, D is TRBD2 (5 bases). Germline V gene sequence: CDR1 SGHTA, CDR2 FQGNSA. The CDR3 totals 16 residues. Trimming took 0 bases from V and 0 from J, leaving 9 bases between them.

J is TRBJ2-2 and V is TRBV27; weak D call: TRBD1 (5 bases). Germline CDR1 MNHEY, CDR2 SMNVEV (reference sequence). The ends were cut back, 7 bases at V and 1 base at J, with 7 bases in the middle. This CDR3 comprises 13 residues. CDR3 DNA sequence: TGTGCCAGCAATCAGGGGAACACCGGGGAGCTGTTTTTT. This codes for CASNQGNTGELFF.